This TCR beta chain was sequenced for a study of cytomegalovirus exposure and HLA in healthy donors. Study-wide findings and caveats: In a later analysis, compared with equally common non-associated chains, HLA-associated beta chains were more expanded.

This clone has only one observation. Its antigen is unidentified. The study ran its PCR with 60 Vbeta and 13 Jbeta primers. Study processing details: An analysis performed later counted 74 million or so unique TCR beta chains (roughly 11 million of them shared). Sequenced by immunoSEQ multiplex PCR; TCRdb stores in-frame clones only, minus some. V and J calls and clone size are copied from that table; D and trimming were computed from the DNA. The sample holds some 170,000 clones, over 70% seen once. CDR3 length equals 14 residues. J gave up 4 bases and V 3 bases, and 3 bases lay outside the gene matches. Germline-derived CDR1 and CDR2 are SEHNR and FQNEAQ (reference sequence).

Sequenced material: PBMCs. This clonotype was sampled from a woman aged 30 to 39 in good health and CMV-seronegative. This chain links TRBV7-9 with TRBJ2-5, with 9 bases aligning to TRBD1. The CDR3 loop is CASSFRDRVETQYF. CDR3 nucleotide sequence: TGTGCCAGCAGCTTCCGGGACAGGGTAGAGACCCAGTACTTC.